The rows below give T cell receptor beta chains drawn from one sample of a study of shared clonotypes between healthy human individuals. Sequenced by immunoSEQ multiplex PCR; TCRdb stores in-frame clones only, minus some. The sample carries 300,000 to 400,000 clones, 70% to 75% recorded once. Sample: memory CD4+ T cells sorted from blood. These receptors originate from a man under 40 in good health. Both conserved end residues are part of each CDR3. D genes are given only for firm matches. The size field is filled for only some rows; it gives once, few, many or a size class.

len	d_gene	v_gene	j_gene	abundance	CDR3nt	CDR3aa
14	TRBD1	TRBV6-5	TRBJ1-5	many	TGTGCCAGCAGACGGACAGGGGGCAATCAGCCCCAGCATTTT	CASRRTGGNQPQHF
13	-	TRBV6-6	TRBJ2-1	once	TGTGCCAGCAGTTACAGTTCCTACAATGAGCAGTTCTTC	CASSYSSYNEQFF
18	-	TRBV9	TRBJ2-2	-	TGTGCCAGCAGCGTGACTCCGGGACTGCAATTTGGCACCGGGGAGCTGTTTTTT	CASSVTPGLQFGTGELFF
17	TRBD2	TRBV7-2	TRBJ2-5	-	TGTGCCAGCAGCTTAGAGGGACTAGCGGGGCCTTGGGAGACCCAGTACTTC	CASSLEGLAGPWETQYF
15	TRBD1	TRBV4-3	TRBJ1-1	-	TGCGCCAGCAGCCACACTCGGGACAGTAACACTGAAGCTTTCTTT	CASSHTRDSNTEAFF
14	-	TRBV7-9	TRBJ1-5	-	TGTGCCATTTCGGACACCCAACCCAATCAGCCCCAGCATTTT	CAISDTQPNQPQHF
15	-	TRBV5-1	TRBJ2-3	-	TGCGCCAGCAGCTTTTCGCGACCAGACACAGATACGCAGTATTTT	CASSFSRPDTDTQYF
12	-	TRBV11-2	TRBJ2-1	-	TGTGCCAGCAGCTTAGGGTATATTGAGCAGTTCTTC	CASSLGYIEQFF
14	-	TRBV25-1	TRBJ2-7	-	TGTGCCAGCAGTCTAGGACAAACCTCCTACGAGCAGTACTTC	CASSLGQTSYEQYF
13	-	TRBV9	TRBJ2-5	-	TGTGCCAGCAGCGTAGAGGGTACAGAGACCCAGTACTTC	CASSVEGTETQYF
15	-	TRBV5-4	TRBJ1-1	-	TGTGCCAGCAGCTCTTCAGGGAGTATGAACACTGAAGCTTTCTTT	CASSSSGSMNTEAFF
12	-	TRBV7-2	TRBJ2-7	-	TGTGCCAGCAGCTTCACATCCTACGAGCAGTACTTC	CASSFTSYEQYF
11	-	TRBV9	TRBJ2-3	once	TGTGCCAGCAGCGCCGAAGATACGCAGTATTTT	CASSAEDTQYF
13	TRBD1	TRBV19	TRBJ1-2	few	TGTGCCAGTAGCCGACAGGGCCACTATGGCTACACCTTC	CASSRQGHYGYTF
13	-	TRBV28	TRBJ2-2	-	TGTGCCAGCAGTTTCCGGGACACCGGGGAGCTGTTTTTT	CASSFRDTGELFF
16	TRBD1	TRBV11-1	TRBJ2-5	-	TGTGCCAGCAGCCCCCGGACAGGGGACCTTCAAGAGACCCAGTACTTC	CASSPRTGDLQETQYF
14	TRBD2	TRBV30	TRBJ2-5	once	TGTGCCTGGAGGGTACTAGCGGGGGAAGAGACCCAGTACTTC	CAWRVLAGEETQYF
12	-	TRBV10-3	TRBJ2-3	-	TGTGCCATCAGTCCTAGCACAGATACGCAGTATTTT	CAISPSTDTQYF
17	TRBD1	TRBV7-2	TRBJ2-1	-	TGTGCCAGCAGGCCAGACAGGGGCCAGGCGACTTACAATGAGCAGTTCTTC	CASRPDRGQATYNEQFF
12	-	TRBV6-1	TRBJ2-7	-	TGTGCCAGCAGTGAACCTATCTCCGAGCAGTACTTC	CASSEPISEQYF
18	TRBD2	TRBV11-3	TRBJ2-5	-	TGTGCCAGCAGCTCCGACAGAGTTCGACTAGCGGAGCAAGAGACCCAGTACTTC	CASSSDRVRLAEQETQYF
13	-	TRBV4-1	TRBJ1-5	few	TGCGCCAGCAGCCAAGGGAGGGGCCAGCCCCAGCATTTT	CASSQGRGQPQHF
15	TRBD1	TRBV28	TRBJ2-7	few	TGTGCCAGCAGTCTCAGGGGGTCGTTGGGCTACGAGCAGTACTTC	CASSLRGSLGYEQYF
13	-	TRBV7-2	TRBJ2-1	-	TGTGCCAGCAGCTTAGCGCGGCTCAATGAGCAGTTCTTC	CASSLARLNEQFF
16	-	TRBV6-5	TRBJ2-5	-	TGTGCCAGCAGTTACTCGAACTATGCCGGGGAGGCGACCCAGTACTTC	CASSYSNYAGEATQYF
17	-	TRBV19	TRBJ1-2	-	TGTGCCAGTAGTATACCTTCACAGGGACCTTCTAACTATGGCTACACCTTC	CASSIPSQGPSNYGYTF
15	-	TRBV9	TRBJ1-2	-	TGTGCCAGCAGCGTAGAGAAGGCAGCAACTAGGGGCTACACCTTC	CASSVEKAATRGYTF
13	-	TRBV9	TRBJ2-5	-	TGTGCCAGCAGCGTAATGTCCCAAGAGACCCAGTACTTC	CASSVMSQETQYF
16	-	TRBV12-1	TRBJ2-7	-	TGTGCCAGCAGCTGCCCCCTAGCGGAGGGGGCCTACGAGCAGTACTTC	CASSCPLAEGAYEQYF
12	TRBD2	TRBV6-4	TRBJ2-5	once	TGTGCCAGCCGGGGGGGGGCAGGGACCCAGTACTTC	CASRGGAGTQYF
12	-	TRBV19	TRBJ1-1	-	TGTGCCAGTGGGGACTTAACGGCTGAAGCTTTCTTT	CASGDLTAEAFF
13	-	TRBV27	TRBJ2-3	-	TGTGCCAGCAGTTTAGGTAGCAGAGATACGCAGTATTTT	CASSLGSRDTQYF
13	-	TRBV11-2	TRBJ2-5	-	TGTGCCAGCAGCTTGGGGGTTGCTGAGACCCAGTACTTC	CASSLGVAETQYF
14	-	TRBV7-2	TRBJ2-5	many	TGTGCCAGCAGCGAAAACAGCGGGCTGGGGACCCAGTACTTC	CASSENSGLGTQYF
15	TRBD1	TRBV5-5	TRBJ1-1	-	TGTGCCAGCAGCTTGGCAGGACAGGGATTTTCTGAAGCTTTCTTT	CASSLAGQGFSEAFF
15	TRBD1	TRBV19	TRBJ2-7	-	TGTGCCAGTAGTGTAACAGGGGGCTCCTTACGGGAGCAGTACTTC	CASSVTGGSLREQYF
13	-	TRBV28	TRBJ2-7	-	TGTGCCAGCACCAGGACTAATCCTTACGAGCAGTACTTC	CASTRTNPYEQYF
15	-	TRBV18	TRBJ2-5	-	TGTGCCAGCTCACCACCGGGGAGGGGGATGGAGACCCAGTACTTC	CASSPPGRGMETQYF
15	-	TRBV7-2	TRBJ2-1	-	TGTGCCAGCAGCCCCCTAGATTCGGTTGGCAATGAGCAGTTCTTC	CASSPLDSVGNEQFF
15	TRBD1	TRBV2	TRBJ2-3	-	TGTGCCAGCAGTGATCGTCAGGGGGTAACAGATACGCAGTATTTT	CASSDRQGVTDTQYF
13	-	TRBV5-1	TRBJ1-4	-	TGCGCCAGCAGCTTGGATGACAGAGAAAAACTGTTTTTT	CASSLDDREKLFF